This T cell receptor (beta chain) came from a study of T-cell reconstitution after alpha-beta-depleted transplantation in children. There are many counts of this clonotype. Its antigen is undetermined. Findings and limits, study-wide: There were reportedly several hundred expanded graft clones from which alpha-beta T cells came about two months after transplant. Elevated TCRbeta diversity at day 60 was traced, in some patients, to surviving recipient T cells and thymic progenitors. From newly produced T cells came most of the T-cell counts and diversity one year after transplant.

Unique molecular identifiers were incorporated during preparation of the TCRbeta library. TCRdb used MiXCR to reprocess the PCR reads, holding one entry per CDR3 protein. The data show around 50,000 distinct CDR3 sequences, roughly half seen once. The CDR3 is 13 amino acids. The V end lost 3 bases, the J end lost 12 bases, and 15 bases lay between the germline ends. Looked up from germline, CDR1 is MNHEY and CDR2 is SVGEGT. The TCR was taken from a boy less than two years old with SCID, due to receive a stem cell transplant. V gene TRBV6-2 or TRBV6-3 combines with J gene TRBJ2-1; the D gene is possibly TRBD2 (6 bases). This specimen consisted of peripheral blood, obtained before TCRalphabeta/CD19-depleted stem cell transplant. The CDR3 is CASSYSAEGGQFF. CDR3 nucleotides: TGTGCCAGCAGTTATTCGGCGGAGGGTGGGCAGTTCTTC.